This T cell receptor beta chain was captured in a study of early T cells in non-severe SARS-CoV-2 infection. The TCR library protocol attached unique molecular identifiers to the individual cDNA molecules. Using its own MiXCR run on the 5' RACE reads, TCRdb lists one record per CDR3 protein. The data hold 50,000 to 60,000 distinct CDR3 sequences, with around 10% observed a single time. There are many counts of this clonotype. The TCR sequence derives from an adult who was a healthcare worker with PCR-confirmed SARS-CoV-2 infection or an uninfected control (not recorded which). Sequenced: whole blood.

The DNA of the CDR3 is TGTGCCAGCAGCAAATCCTTGCCGGTCGCATTTGGCTACACCTTC. Translation gives CASSKSLPVAFGYTF. This chain uses TRBV21-1 with TRBJ1-2. TRBV21-1 is a pseudogene locus. The CDR3 extends over 15 amino acids.